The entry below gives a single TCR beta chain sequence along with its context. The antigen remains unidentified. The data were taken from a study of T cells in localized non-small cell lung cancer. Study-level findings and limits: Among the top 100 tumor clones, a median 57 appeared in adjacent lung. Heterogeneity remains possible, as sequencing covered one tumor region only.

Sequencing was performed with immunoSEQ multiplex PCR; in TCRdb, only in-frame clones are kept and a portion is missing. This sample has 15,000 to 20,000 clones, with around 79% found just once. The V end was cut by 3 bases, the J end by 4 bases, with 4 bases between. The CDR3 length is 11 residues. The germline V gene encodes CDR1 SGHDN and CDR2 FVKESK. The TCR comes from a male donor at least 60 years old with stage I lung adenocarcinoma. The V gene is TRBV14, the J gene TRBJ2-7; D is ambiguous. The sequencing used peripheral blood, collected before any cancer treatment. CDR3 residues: CASSQAYEQYF. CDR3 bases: TGTGCCAGCAGCCAGGCTTACGAGCAGTACTTC.